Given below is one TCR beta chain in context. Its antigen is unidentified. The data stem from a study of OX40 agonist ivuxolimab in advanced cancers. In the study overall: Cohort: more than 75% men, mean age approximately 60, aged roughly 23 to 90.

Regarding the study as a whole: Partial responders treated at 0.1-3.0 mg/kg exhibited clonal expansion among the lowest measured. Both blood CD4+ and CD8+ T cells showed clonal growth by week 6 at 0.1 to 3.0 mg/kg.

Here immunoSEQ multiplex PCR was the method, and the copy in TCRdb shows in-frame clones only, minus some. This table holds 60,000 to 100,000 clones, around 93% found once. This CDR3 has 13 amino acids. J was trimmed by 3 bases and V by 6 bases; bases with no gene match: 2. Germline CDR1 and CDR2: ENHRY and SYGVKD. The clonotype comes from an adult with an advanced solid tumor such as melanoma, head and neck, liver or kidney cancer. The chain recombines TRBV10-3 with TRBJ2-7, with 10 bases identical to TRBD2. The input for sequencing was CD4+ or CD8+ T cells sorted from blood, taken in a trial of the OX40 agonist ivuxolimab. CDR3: CAIRGTSVYEQYF. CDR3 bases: TGTGCCATCAGGGGGACTAGCGTCTACGAGCAGTACTTC.